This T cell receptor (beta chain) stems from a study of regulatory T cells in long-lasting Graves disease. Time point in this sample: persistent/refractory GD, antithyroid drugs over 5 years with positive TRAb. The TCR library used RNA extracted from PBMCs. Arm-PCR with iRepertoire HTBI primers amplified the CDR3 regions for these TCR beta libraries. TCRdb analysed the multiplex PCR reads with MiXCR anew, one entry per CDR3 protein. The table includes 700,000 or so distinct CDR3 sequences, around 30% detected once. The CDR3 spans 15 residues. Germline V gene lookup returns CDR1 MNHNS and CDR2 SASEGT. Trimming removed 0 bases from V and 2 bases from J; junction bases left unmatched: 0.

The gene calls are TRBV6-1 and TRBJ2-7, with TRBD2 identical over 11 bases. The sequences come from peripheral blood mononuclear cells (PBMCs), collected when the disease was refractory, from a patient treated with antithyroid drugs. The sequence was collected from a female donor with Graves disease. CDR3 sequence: CASSEASGRAYEQYF. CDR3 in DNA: TGTGCCAGCAGTGAAGCTAGCGGGAGGGCCTACGAGCAGTACTTC.